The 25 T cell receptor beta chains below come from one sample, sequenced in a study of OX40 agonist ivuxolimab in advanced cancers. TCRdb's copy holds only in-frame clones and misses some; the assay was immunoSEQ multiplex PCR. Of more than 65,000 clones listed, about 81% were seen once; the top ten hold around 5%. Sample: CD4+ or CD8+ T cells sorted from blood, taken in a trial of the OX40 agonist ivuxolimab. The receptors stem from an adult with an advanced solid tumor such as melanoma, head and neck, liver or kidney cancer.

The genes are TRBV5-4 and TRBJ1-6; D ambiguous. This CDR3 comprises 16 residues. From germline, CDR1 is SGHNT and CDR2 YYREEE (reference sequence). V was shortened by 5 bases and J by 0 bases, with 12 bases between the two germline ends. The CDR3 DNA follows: TGTGCCAGCAGTCTAGACCGAAGCTCCTATAATTCACCCCTCCACTTT. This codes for CASSLDRSSYNSPLHF.

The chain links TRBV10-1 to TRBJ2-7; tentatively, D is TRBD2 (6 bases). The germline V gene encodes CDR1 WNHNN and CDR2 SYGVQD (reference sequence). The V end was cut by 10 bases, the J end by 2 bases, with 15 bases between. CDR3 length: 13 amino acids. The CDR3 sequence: CATPRDSAYEQYF. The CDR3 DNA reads TGCGCCACCCCCCGGGACTCCGCCTACGAGCAGTACTTC.

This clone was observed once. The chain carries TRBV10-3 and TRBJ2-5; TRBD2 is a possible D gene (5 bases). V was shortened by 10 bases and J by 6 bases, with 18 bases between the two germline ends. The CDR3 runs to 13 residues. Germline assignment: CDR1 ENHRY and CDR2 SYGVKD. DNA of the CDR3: TGTGCCACCGCGGACTTACCCGAGAAGACCCAGTACTTC. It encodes CATADLPEKTQYF.

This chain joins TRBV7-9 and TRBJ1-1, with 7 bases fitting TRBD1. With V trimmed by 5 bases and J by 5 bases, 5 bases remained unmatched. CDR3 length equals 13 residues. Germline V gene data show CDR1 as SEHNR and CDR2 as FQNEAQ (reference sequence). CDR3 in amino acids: CASSPGQETEAFF. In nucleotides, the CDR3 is TGTGCCAGCAGCCCAGGACAGGAGACTGAAGCTTTCTTT.

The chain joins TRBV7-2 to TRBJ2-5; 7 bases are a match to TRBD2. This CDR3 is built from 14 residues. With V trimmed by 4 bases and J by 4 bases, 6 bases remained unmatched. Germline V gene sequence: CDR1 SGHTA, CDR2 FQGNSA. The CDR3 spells CASSSGDYGETQYF. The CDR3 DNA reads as TGTGCCAGCAGCTCCGGGGACTATGGAGAGACCCAGTACTTC.

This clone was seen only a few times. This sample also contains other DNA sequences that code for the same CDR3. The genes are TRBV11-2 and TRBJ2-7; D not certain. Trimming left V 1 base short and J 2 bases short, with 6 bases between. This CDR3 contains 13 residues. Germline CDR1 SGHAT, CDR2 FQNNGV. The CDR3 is CASSLGLTYEQYF. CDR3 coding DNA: TGTGCCAGCAGCTTAGGCCTTACCTACGAGCAGTACTTC.

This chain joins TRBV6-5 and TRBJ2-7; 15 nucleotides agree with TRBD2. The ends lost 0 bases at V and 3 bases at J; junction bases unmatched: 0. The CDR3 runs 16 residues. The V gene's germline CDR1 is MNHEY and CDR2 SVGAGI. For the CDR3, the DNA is TGTGCCAGCAGTTACTCGGGACTAGCGGGAGGCTACGAGCAGTACTTC. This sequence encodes CASSYSGLAGGYEQYF.

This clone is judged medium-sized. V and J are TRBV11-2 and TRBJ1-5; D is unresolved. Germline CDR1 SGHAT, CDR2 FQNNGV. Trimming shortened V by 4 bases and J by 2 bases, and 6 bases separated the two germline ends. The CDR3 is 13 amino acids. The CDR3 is CASSYIGNQPQHF. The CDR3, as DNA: TGTGCCAGCAGCTATATAGGCAATCAGCCCCAGCATTTT.

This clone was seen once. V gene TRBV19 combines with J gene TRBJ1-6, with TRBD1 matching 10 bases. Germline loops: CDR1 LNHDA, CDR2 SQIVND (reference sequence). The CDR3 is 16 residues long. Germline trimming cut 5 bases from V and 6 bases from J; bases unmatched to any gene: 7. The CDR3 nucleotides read TGTGCCAGTAGTTTCCGACAGGGGGCGCTTAATTCACCCCTCCACTTT. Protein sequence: CASSFRQGALNSPLHF.

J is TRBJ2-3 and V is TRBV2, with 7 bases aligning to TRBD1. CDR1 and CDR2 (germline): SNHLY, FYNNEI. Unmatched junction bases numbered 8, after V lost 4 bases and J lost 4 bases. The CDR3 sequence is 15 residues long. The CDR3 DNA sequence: TGTGCCAGCAGTGCGGGACAGAGGTACGCAGATACGCAGTATTTT. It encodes CASSAGQRYADTQYF. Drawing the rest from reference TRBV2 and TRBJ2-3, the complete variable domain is EPEVTQTPSHQVTQMGQEVILRCVPISNHLYFYWYRQILGQKVEFLVSFYNNEISEKSEIFDDQFSVERPDGSNFTLKIRSTKLEDSAMYFCASSAGQRYADTQYFGPGTRLTVL.

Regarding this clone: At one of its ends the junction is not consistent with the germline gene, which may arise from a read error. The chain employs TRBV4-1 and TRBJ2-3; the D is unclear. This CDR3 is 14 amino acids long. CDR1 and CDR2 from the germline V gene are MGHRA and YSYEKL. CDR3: CASSQDRSTATQYF. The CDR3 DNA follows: TGCGCCAGCAGCCAAGATCGGTCTACAGCTACGCAGTATTTT.

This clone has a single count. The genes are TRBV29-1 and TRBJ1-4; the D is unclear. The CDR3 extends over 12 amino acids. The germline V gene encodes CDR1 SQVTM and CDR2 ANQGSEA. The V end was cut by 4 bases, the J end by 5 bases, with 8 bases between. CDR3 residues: CSVAVRNEKLFF. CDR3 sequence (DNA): TGCAGCGTTGCAGTCAGAAATGAAAAACTGTTTTTT.

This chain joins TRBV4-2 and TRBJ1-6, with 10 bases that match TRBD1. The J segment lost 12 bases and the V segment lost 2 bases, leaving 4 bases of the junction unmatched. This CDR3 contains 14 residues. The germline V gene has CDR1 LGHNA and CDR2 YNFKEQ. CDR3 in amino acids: CASSQPGTGEPLHF. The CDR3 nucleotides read TGTGCCAGCAGCCAACCCGGGACAGGGGAACCCCTCCACTTT.

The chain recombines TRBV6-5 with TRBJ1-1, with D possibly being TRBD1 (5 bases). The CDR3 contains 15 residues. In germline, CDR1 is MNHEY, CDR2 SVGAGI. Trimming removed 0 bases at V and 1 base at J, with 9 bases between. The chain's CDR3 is CASSYSGASNTEAFF. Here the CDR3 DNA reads TGTGCCAGCAGTTACTCTGGGGCCTCGAACACTGAAGCTTTCTTT.

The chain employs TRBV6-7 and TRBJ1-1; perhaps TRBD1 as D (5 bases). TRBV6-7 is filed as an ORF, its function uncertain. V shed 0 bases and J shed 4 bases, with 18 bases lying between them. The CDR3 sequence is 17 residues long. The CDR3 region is CASSYSWGGKLATEAFF. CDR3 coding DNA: TGTGCCAGCAGTTACTCATGGGGGGGGAAGTTAGCCACTGAAGCTTTCTTT.

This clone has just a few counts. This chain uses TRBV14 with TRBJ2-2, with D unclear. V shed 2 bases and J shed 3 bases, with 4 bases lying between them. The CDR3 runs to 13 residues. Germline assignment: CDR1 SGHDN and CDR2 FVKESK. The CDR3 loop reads CASSQSHTGELFF. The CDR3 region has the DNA TGTGCCAGCAGCCAATCCCACACCGGGGAGCTGTTTTTT.

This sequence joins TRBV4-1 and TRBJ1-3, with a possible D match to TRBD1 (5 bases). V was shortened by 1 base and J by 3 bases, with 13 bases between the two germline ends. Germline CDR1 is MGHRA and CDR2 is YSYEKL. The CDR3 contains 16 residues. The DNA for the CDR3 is TGCGCCAGCAGCCAAGTGGGGCCAGGCGATGGAAACACCATATATTTT. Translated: CASSQVGPGDGNTIYF.

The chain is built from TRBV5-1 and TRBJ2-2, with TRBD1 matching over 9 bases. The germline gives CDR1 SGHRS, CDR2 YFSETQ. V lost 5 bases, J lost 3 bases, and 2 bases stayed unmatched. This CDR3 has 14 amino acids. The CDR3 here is CASSTGGDTGELFF. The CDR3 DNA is TGCGCCAGCAGTACAGGGGGCGACACCGGGGAGCTGTTTTTT. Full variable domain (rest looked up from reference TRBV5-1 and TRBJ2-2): KAGVTQTPRYLIKTRGQQVTLSCSPISGHRSVSWYQQTPGQGLQFLFEYFSETQRNKGNFPGRFSGRQFSNSRSEMNVSTLELGDSALYLCASSTGGDTGELFFGEGSRLTVL.

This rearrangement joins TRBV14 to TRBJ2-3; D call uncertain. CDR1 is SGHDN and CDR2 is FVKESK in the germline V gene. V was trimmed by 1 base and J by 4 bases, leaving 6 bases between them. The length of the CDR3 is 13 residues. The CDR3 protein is CASSQGVSDTQYF. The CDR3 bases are TGTGCCAGCAGCCAAGGTGTGTCAGATACGCAGTATTTT.

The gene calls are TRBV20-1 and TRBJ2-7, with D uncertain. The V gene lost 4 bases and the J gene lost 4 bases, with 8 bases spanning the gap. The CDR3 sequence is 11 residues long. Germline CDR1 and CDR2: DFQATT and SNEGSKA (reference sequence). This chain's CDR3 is CSAMDDYEQYF. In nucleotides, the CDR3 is TGCAGTGCTATGGACGATTACGAGCAGTACTTC.

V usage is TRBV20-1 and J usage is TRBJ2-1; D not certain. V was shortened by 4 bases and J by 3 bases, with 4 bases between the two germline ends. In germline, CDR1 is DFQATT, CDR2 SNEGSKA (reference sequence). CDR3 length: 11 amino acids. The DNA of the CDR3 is TGCAGTGCTACAGACTACAATGAGCAGTTCTTC. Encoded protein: CSATDYNEQFF.

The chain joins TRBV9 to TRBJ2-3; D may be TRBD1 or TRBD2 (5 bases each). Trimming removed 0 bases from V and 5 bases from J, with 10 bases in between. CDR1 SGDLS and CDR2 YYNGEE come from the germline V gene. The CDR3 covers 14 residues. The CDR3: CASSVGMGVDTQYF. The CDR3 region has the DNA TGTGCCAGCAGCGTAGGAATGGGGGTAGATACGCAGTATTTT.

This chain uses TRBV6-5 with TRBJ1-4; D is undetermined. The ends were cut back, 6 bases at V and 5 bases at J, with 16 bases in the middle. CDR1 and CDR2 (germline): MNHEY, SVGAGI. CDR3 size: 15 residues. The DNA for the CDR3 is TGTGCCAGCAGCCAACCGCCAGTCTCAAATGAAAAACTGTTTTTT. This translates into CASSQPPVSNEKLFF.

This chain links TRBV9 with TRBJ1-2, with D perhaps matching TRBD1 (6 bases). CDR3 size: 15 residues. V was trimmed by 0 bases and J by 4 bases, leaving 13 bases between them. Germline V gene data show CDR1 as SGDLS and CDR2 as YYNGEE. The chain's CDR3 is CASSVALQGSYGYTF. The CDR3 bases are TGTGCCAGCAGCGTAGCTCTTCAGGGGTCCTATGGCTACACCTTC.

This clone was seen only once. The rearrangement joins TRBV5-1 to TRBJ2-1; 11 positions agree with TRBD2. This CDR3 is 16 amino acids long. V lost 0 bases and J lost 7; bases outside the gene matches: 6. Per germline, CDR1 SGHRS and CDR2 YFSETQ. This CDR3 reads CASSLGLAGGRNEQFF. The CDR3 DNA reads TGCGCCAGCAGCTTGGGGCTAGCGGGGGGCAGGAATGAGCAGTTCTTC.